This T cell receptor beta chain was recorded in a study of molecular identifiers for immune sequencing clone quantification. Overall study: Naive CD8 RNA (around 20,000 or 100,000 cells) was divided into five aliquots, with four sequenced. General study findings and limits: For effector cells, clones above 20 RNA copies held over 98% of molecules; for naive cells, under 1%.

With RNA at 10%, 30% or 50%, naive CD8 libraries came from approximately 20,000 to 1,000,000 sorted cells. One entry per CDR3 protein results from TCRdb running MiXCR on the PCR reads. The profile shows 62,000 or so distinct CDR3 sequences, roughly 20% of them singletons. A note on this clonotype: The antigen is unknown. At one of its ends the junction is not consistent with the germline gene, which may arise from a read error.

Per germline, CDR1 MDHEN and CDR2 SYDVKM. This CDR3 is 14 amino acids long. Specimen: naive CD8+ T cells from blood, with Jurkat cell RNA spiked in. Indicated subset: FACS-sorted CD8+CD4-CCR7+CD45RA+ naive T cells. This clonotype was sampled from a human donor in good health. Some libraries in this study had Jurkat cell RNA spiked in. The chain combines TRBV28 with TRBJ2-7; D might be TRBD1 (6 bases). This chain's CDR3 is CASSTGRDTYGQYF. The DNA of the CDR3 is TGTGCCAGCAGTACCGGAAGGGACACCTACGGGCAGTACTTC.